Presented here are 32 T cell receptor beta chains from one specimen sequenced in a study of cytomegalovirus exposure and HLA in healthy donors. Primers for the PCR totalled 60 Vbeta and 13 Jbeta. Clones were read by immunoSEQ multiplex PCR, and TCRdb kept only the in-frame ones, dropping some. The sample holds roughly 88,000 clones. What was sequenced was PBMCs. The source is a man aged 45-60 years in good health and CMV-seropositive.

The chain couples TRBV7-2 to TRBJ1-2; D is uncertain. Germline V gene data show CDR1 as SGHTA and CDR2 as FQGNSA. V shed 1 base and J shed 2 bases, with 8 bases lying between them. This CDR3 has 14 amino acids. The CDR3 DNA follows: TGTGCCAGCAGCTTAGGTCAGGTCAACTATGGCTACACCTTC. Translated: CASSLGQVNYGYTF.

Written as DNA, the CDR3 is TGTGCCTGGAGCCAGGGGGCTATTGGCAATCAGCCCCAGCATTTT. It encodes CAWSQGAIGNQPQHF. The chain combines TRBV30 with TRBJ1-5, with 8 bases aligning to TRBD1. The CDR3 contains 15 residues. Germline CDR1 reads GTSNPN; CDR2 reads SVGIG (reference sequence). V was clipped by 3 bases and J by 2 bases; unmatched bases: 6.

The chain links TRBV10-3 to TRBJ2-2; D is perhaps TRBD1 (6 bases). CDR1 is ENHRY, CDR2 SYGVKD, per germline. V was cut by 6 bases and J by 4 bases, with 12 bases left in between. This CDR3 comprises 14 residues. The CDR3 sequence is CAISTGLSTGELFF. In DNA, the CDR3 is TGTGCCATCAGCACAGGGCTAAGCACCGGGGAGCTGTTTTTT.

Regarding this clone: One end of the junction does not line up with germline, which may come from a read error. The V and J genes are TRBV5-4 and TRBJ2-7, with D tentatively TRBD1 (5 bases). Germline V gives CDR1 SGHNT, CDR2 YYREEE (reference sequence). The CDR3 loop spans 14 amino acids. In nucleotides, the CDR3 is TGTGCCAGCAGCTTGGGACAGACTTACTACGAGGAGTACTTC. As protein: CASSLGQTYYEEYF.

V and J are TRBV11-2 and TRBJ2-1; D call uncertain. Trimming cost V 3 bases and J 8 bases, with 17 bases left between them. This CDR3 comprises 15 residues. Per germline, CDR1 SGHAT and CDR2 FQNNGV. The CDR3 here is CASSFTLVRRDEQFF. The CDR3 region has the DNA TGTGCCAGCAGCTTCACCCTGGTGAGGCGAGATGAGCAGTTCTTC.

The chain links TRBV13 to TRBJ1-4, with D possibly being TRBD1 (6 bases). Looked up from germline, CDR1 is PRHDT and CDR2 is FYEKMQ (reference sequence). This CDR3 is 14 amino acids long. The V gene lost 5 bases and the J gene lost 0 bases, with 7 bases spanning the gap. CDR3 DNA sequence: TGTGCCAGCAGCAGGACAGCAACTAATGAAAAACTGTTTTTT. This translates into CASSRTATNEKLFF.

The V gene is TRBV7-2, the J gene TRBJ2-1, with 10 bases lining up with TRBD1. V dropped 1 base and J dropped 9; count of bases not matched to a gene: 9. The CDR3 has 16 residues. Germline V gives CDR1 SGHTA, CDR2 FQGNSA. CDR3 loop: CASSLGGTGVSGEQFF. As DNA, the CDR3 is TGTGCCAGCAGCTTAGGGGGGACAGGGGTCTCAGGTGAGCAGTTCTTC. The variable domain in full, with the rest retrieved from reference TRBV7-2 and TRBJ2-1, is GAGVSQSPSNKVTEKGKDVELRCDPISGHTALYWYRQSLGQGLEFLIYFQGNSAPDKSGLPSDRFSAERTGGSVSTLTIQRTQQEDSAVYLCASSLGGTGVSGEQFFGPGTRLTVL.

V gene TRBV7-2 combines with J gene TRBJ2-2; 9 nucleotides agree with TRBD2. This CDR3 has 17 residues. V dropped 1 base and J dropped 3; count of bases not matched to a gene: 6. Germline CDR1 reads SGHTA; CDR2 reads FQGNSA. The CDR3 reads CASSLDRLAVYTGELFF. In DNA, the CDR3 is TGTGCCAGCAGCTTAGATCGACTAGCGGTATACACCGGGGAGCTGTTTTTT.

This clone is classed as medium-sized by frequency. The J gene is TRBJ2-7, the V gene TRBV6-6; D may be TRBD1 (6 bases). V lost 5 bases and J lost 4, with 12 bases in between. The CDR3 has 13 amino acids. Germline CDR1 and CDR2: MNHNY and SVGAGI (reference sequence). The CDR3 region is CASSLNRDYEQYF. CDR3 coding DNA: TGTGCCAGCAGTCTCAACAGGGATTACGAGCAGTACTTC.

The chain employs TRBV12-5 and TRBJ2-2; 7 positions agree with TRBD1. CDR1 is LGHNT, CDR2 FRNRAP, per germline. With V trimmed by 1 base and J by 6 bases, 2 bases remained unmatched. The CDR3 is 14 amino acids. CDR3 sequence reads: CASGLGQGAGELFF. In DNA, the CDR3 is TGTGCTAGTGGTTTGGGACAGGGCGCCGGGGAGCTGTTTTTT.

CDR3 nucleotide sequence: TGTGCCAGCAGGGGGGACAGCCCGACGTCGCCCCAGCATTTT. Translation: CASRGDSPTSPQHF. The rearrangement uses TRBV6-5 and TRBJ1-5; TRBD1 matches 7 bases. This CDR3 is 14 amino acids long. V shed 6 bases, J shed 9 bases, and the junction held 11 bases outside the gene matches. Germline V gives CDR1 MNHEY, CDR2 SVGAGI.

This sequence joins TRBV6-1 and TRBJ1-5, with TRBD1 as a possible D gene (6 bases). Germline V lookup: CDR1 MNHNS, CDR2 SASEGT. CDR3 length: 15 residues. V shed 4 bases and J shed 3 bases, with 13 bases lying between them. The CDR3 loop reads CASSGKQGYNQPQHF. In DNA, the CDR3 is TGTGCCAGCAGTGGTAAACAGGGTTACAATCAGCCCCAGCATTTT.

The chain uses TRBV28 and TRBJ2-1; 12 bases fit TRBD2. The V gene's germline CDR1 is MDHEN and CDR2 SYDVKM. The CDR3 is 14 residues long. After removal of 1 base from V and 14 bases from J, the junction contained 6 bases not matched to a gene. The CDR3 sequence: CASSLFLAGGDKFF. The CDR3 nucleotides read TGTGCCAGCAGTTTATTCCTAGCGGGAGGGGATAAGTTCTTC.

The J gene is TRBJ1-2, the V gene TRBV6-5; 9 bases match TRBD1. The CDR3 is 14 amino acids. Germline V gene data show CDR1 as MNHEY and CDR2 as SVGAGI. With 5 bases clipped from V and 2 bases from J, the junction kept 3 bases outside the gene matches. CDR3 bases: TGTGCCAGCAGTCGGGACAGGGTAAACTATGGCTACACCTTC. Translating it yields CASSRDRVNYGYTF.

About this clone: Other DNA sequences in this specimen translate into the identical CDR3. The chain links TRBV18 to TRBJ2-3; 9 positions match TRBD1. CDR1 and CDR2 (germline): KGHSH, LQKENI. V gave up 4 bases and J gave up 3 bases; unmatched junction bases: 2. CDR3 length: 14 amino acids. The CDR3 DNA follows: TGTGCCAGCTCACGCGGACAGGGGACAGATACGCAGTATTTT. Translating gives CASSRGQGTDTQYF.

V gene TRBV9 combines with J gene TRBJ2-2; TRBD1 aligns across 10 bases. The V gene end was trimmed by 3 bases and the J gene end by 7 bases; junction bases not matched to a gene: 6. Looked up from germline, CDR1 is SGDLS and CDR2 is YYNGEE. The CDR3 is 15 residues long. CDR3 in amino acids: CASSGRGQGHGELFF. In DNA, the CDR3 is TGTGCCAGCAGCGGCCGGGGACAGGGGCACGGGGAGCTGTTTTTT.

The rearrangement links TRBV27 to TRBJ1-1; D remains unclear. This CDR3 has 13 residues. The V gene lost 6 bases and the J gene lost 0 bases, with 8 bases spanning the gap. Germline CDR1 reads MNHEY; CDR2 reads SMNVEV (reference sequence). In nucleotides, the CDR3 is TGTGCCAGCAGGACACATCTGAACACTGAAGCTTTCTTT. It is translated as CASRTHLNTEAFF.

The V gene is TRBV7-2, the J gene TRBJ1-3; D gene uncertain. Germline CDR1 reads SGHTA; CDR2 reads FQGNSA. The length of the CDR3 is 16 residues. Trimming took 1 base from V and 3 from J, leaving 13 bases between them. CDR3 protein: CASSLVYPTSGNTIYF. DNA of the CDR3: TGTGCCAGCAGCTTAGTGTACCCTACGAGTGGAAACACCATATATTTT.

The V call is TRBV30, the J call TRBJ2-3; possible D gene TRBD2, 7 bases. Trimming cost V 5 bases and J 2 bases, with 20 bases left between them. Per germline, CDR1 GTSNPN and CDR2 SVGIG (reference sequence). This CDR3 comprises 16 residues. The CDR3 is CAWVSGTSSFTDTQYF. Written as DNA, the CDR3 is TGTGCCTGGGTAAGCGGGACATCGTCCTTCACAGATACGCAGTATTTT.

The chain is built from TRBV28 and TRBJ1-5, with D perhaps matching TRBD1 (6 bases). This CDR3 comprises 15 residues. Germline lookup yields CDR1 MDHEN and CDR2 SYDVKM. V was cut by 10 bases and J by 3 bases, with 19 bases left in between. Here the CDR3 reads CATSLLDSFNQPQHF. The DNA of the CDR3 is TGTGCCACCTCCTTGTTGGACAGTTTCAATCAGCCCCAGCATTTT.

J is TRBJ1-1 and V is TRBV2; no clear D gene. Trimming left V 7 bases short and J 4 bases short, with 7 bases between. Germline assignment: CDR1 SNHLY and CDR2 FYNNEI. The CDR3 has 11 residues. DNA for the CDR3: TGTGCCAGCACATACACCACTGAAGCTTTCTTT. Protein product: CASTYTTEAFF.

Remarks on this clone: The same CDR3 is also encoded by other DNA sequences in this sample. The rearrangement links TRBV9 to TRBJ2-3; TRBD2 is a possible D gene (5 bases). V lost 0 bases and J 4 bases, leaving 6 bases between the germline ends. CDR1 is SGDLS, CDR2 YYNGEE, per germline. The CDR3 totals 13 residues. As DNA, the CDR3 is TGTGCCAGCAGCGTAGCTAGCCCAGATACGCAGTATTTT. Translating gives CASSVASPDTQYF.

The V gene is TRBV10-3, the J gene TRBJ2-3; 13 bases map to TRBD2. In germline, CDR1 is ENHRY, CDR2 SYGVKD. The CDR3 extends over 15 amino acids. V gave up 6 bases and J gave up 2 bases; unmatched junction bases: 2. CDR3 bases: TGTGCCATCAGGGGACTAGCGGGAAACACAGATACGCAGTATTTT. The encoded protein is CAIRGLAGNTDTQYF.

Note on this clone: The junction and the germline gene differ at one end; a read error may be behind it. Distinct nucleotide sequences in the sample also encode this CDR3. CDR3: CASSFEGAGYTF. DNA of the CDR3: TGTGCCAGCAGCTTCGAGGGGGCTGGCTACACCTTT. V and J are TRBV11-2 and TRBJ1-2; TRBD1 matches 7 bases. The CDR3 contains 12 residues. From germline, CDR1 is SGHAT and CDR2 FQNNGV.

This rearrangement joins TRBV5-1 to TRBJ1-4; 8 nucleotides agree with TRBD1. The CDR3 contains 18 residues. CDR1 is SGHRS and CDR2 is YFSETQ in the germline V gene. V was clipped by 0 bases and J by 7 bases; unmatched bases: 14. The CDR3 sequence: CASSLGLAGGVWGEKLFF. As DNA, the CDR3 is TGCGCCAGCAGCTTGGGTCTAGCAGGGGGCGTCTGGGGTGAAAAACTGTTTTTT.

The chain combines TRBV4-3 with TRBJ2-3; weak D call: TRBD2 (5 bases). V was trimmed by 3 bases and J by 0 bases, leaving 7 bases between them. CDR3 length: 14 residues. The germline V gene has CDR1 LGHNA and CDR2 YSLEER. This CDR3 is CASSQTGSTDTQYF. As DNA, the CDR3 is TGCGCCAGCAGCCAGACGGGGAGCACAGATACGCAGTATTTT.

The chain combines TRBV6-5 with TRBJ2-1, with a tentative D call TRBD1 (6 bases). This CDR3 spans 14 amino acids. CDR1 MNHEY and CDR2 SVGAGI come from the germline V gene. With 10 bases removed from V and 5 bases from J, the gap between germline ends came to 18 bases. The CDR3 here is CATKKGDTNNEQFF. In DNA, the CDR3 is TGTGCCACCAAGAAGGGGGACACTAACAATGAGCAGTTCTTC.

The V and J genes are TRBV5-8 and TRBJ1-1; TRBD1 matches 11 bases. V shed 6 bases, J shed 1 base, and the junction held 11 bases outside the gene matches. Looked up from germline, CDR1 is SGHTS and CDR2 is YDEGEE. This CDR3 spans 17 amino acids. CDR3 sequence (DNA): TGTGCCAGCACCACTAGGACAGGGGGCGCCGCGAACACTGAAGCTTTCTTT. Protein: CASTTRTGGAANTEAFF.

The chain recombines TRBV2 with TRBJ2-7; 9 nucleotides agree with TRBD2. Germline trimming cut 2 bases from V and 5 bases from J; bases unmatched to any gene: 7. CDR1 SNHLY and CDR2 FYNNEI come from the germline V gene. The CDR3 covers 15 residues. In DNA form, the CDR3 reads TGTGCCAGCAGTGAATGGGGCGGGAGGGCCAACGAGCAGTACGTC. Its protein product is CASSEWGGRANEQYV.

V gene TRBV11-3 combines with J gene TRBJ2-5; unclear D gene. Germline-derived CDR1 and CDR2 are SGHNT and YENEEA. Trimming took off 4 bases at V and 5 bases at J, with 14 bases between the two ends. CDR3 size: 14 residues. The DNA for the CDR3 is TGTGCCAGCAGCTCATTATCGGTTCGGGAGACCCAGTACTTC. This translates into CASSSLSVRETQYF. Full variable domain (remainder filled in from reference TRBV11-3 and TRBJ2-5): EAGVVQSPRYKIIEKKQPVAFWCNPISGHNTLYWYLQNLGQGPELLIRYENEEAVDDSQLPKDRFSAERLKGVDSTLKIQPAELGDSAVYLCASSSLSVRETQYFGPGTRLLVL.

The V call is TRBV13, the J call TRBJ2-1; the match to TRBD2 covers 9 bases. The CDR3 consists of 19 residues. Germline values: CDR1 PRHDT, CDR2 FYEKMQ (reference sequence). J gave up 0 bases and V 0 bases, and 9 bases lay outside the gene matches. DNA of the CDR3: TGTGCCAGCAGCTTAGGGGTAGCGGGAGAGGGGAGCTCCTACAATGAGCAGTTCTTC. Translation: CASSLGVAGEGSSYNEQFF.

The J gene is TRBJ2-2, the V gene TRBV18; 12 nucleotides align to TRBD2. V lost 2 bases, J lost 3 bases, and 1 base stayed unmatched. The CDR3 runs 16 residues. Germline V gene sequence: CDR1 KGHSH, CDR2 LQKENI. The CDR3 DNA reads as TGTGCCAGCTCACCAAGGACTAGCGGGGACACCGGGGAGCTGTTTTTT. It encodes CASSPRTSGDTGELFF.